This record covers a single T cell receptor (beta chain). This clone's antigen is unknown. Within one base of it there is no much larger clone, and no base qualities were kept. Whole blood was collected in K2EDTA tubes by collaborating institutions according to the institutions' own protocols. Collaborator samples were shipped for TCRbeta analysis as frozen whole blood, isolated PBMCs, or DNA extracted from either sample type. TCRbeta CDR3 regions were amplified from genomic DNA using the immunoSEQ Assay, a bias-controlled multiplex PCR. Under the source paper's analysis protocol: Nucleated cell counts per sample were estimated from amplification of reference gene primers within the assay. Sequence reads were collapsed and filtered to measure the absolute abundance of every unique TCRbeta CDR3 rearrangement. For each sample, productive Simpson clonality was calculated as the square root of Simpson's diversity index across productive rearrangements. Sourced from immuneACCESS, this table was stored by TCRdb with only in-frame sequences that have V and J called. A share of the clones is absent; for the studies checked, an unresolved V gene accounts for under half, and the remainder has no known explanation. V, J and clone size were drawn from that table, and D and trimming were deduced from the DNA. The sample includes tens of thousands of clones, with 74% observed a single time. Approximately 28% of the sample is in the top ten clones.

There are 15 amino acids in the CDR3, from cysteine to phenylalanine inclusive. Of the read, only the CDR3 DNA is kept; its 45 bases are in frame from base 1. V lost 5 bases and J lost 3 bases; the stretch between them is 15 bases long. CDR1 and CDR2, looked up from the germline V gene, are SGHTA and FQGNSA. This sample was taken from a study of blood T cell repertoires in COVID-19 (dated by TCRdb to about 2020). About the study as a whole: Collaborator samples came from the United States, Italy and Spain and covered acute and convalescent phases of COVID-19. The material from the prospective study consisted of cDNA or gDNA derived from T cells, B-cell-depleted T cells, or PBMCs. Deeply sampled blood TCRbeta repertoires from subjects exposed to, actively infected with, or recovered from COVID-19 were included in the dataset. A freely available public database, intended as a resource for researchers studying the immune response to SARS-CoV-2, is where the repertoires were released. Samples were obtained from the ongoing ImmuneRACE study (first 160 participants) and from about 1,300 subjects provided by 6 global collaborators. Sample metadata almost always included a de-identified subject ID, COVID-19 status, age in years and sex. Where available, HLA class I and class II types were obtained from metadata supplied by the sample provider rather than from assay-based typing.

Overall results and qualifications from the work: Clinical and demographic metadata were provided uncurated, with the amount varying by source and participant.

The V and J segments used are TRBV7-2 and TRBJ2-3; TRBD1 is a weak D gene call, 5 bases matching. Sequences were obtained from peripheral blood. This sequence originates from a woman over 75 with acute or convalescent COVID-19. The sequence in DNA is TGTGCCAGCAGCATACAGGCTGGAACAACAGATACGCAGTATTTT. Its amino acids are CASSIQAGTTDTQYF.